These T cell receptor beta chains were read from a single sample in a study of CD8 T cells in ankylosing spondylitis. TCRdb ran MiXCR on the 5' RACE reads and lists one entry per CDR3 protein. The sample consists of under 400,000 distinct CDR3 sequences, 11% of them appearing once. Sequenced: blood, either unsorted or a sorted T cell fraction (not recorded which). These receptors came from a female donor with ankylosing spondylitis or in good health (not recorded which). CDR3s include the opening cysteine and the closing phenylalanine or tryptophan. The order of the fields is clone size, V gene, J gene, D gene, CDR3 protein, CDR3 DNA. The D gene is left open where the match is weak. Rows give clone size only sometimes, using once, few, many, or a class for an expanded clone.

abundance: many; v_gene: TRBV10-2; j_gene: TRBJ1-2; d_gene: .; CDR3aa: CATYIRDTSQQDYGYTF; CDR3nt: TGCGCCACCTATATCCGGGACACCTCCCAGCAAGACTATGGCTACACCTTC
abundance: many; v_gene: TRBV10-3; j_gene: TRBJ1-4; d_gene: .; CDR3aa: CASALGAPTNEKLFF; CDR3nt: TGTGCCAGCGCGTTAGGGGCACCAACTAATGAAAAACTGTTTTTT
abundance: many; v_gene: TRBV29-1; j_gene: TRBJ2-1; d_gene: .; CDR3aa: CSVADNEQFF; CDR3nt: TGCAGCGTTGCCGACAATGAGCAGTTCTTC
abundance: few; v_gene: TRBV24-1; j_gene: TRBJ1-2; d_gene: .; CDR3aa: CATSSRTEPYYGYTF; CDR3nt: TGTGCCACCAGTTCCCGGACAGAGCCATACTATGGCTACACCTTC
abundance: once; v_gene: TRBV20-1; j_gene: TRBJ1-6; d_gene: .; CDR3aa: CSANPSENSPLHF; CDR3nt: TGCAGTGCTAACCCCAGTGAGAATTCACCCCTCCACTTT
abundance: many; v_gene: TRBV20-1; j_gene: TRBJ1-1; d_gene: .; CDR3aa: CSARSHPKGGGAGYTEAFF; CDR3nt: TGCAGTGCTCGCTCGCATCCTAAAGGGGGGGGGGCAGGATACACTGAAGCTTTCTTT
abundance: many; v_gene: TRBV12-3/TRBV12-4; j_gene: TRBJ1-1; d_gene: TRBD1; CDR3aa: CASSRGTGSEAFF; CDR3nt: TGTGCCAGCAGCCGCGGGACAGGCTCTGAAGCTTTCTTT
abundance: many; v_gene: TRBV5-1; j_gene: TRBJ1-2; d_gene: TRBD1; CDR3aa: CASSPRTGVGGYTF; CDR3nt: TGCGCCAGCAGCCCCCGGACAGGGGTTGGGGGCTACACCTTC
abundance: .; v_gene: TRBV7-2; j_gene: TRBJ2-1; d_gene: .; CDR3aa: CASSPGPTYNEQFF; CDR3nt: TGTGCCAGCAGTCCCGGGCCGACCTACAATGAGCAGTTCTTC
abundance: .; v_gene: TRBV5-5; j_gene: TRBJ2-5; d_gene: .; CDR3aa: CASSSRAFAYQETQYF; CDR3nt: TGTGCCAGCAGCTCCCGTGCGTTCGCGTACCAAGAGACCCAGTACTTC
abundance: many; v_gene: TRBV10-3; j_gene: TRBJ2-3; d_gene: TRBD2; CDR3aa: CAIRPTSGGGTDTQYF; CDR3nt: TGTGCCATCAGACCAACTAGCGGGGGTGGCACAGATACGCAGTATTTT
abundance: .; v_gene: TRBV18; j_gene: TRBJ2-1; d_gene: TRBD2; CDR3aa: CASSPSGSGGYEQFF; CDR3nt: TGTGCCAGCTCACCCAGCGGGAGCGGTGGGTATGAGCAGTTCTTC
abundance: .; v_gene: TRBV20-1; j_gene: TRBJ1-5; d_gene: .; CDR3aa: CSARDPQAYSNQPQHF; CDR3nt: TGCAGTGCTAGAGATCCACAGGCGTATAGCAATCAGCCCCAGCATTTT
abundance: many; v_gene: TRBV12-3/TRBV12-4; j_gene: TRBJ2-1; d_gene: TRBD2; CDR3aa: CASSYQGLAGDNEQFF; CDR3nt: TGTGCCAGCAGCTATCAGGGACTAGCGGGAGATAATGAGCAGTTCTTC
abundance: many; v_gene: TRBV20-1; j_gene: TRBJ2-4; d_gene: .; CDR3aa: CSAMAPWGNIQYF; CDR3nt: TGCAGTGCTATGGCCCCTTGGGGAAACATTCAGTACTTC
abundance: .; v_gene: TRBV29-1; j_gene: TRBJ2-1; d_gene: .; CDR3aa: CSVKWYENEQFF; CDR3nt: TGCAGCGTTAAATGGTACGAGAATGAGCAGTTCTTC
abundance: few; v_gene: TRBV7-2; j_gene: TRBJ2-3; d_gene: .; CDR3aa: CASSLSGGNTDTQYF; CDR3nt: TGTGCCAGCAGCCTTAGCGGAGGTAACACAGATACGCAGTATTTT
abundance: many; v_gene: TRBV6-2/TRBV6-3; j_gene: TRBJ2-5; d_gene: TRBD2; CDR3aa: CASTGTSGLQETQYF; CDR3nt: TGTGCCAGCACCGGGACTAGCGGGCTCCAAGAGACCCAGTACTTC
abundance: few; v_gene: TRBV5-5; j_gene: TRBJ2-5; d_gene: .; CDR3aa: CASSLEGLSKETQYF; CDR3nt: TGTGCCAGCAGCTTGGAGGGATTAAGCAAAGAGACCCAGTACTTC
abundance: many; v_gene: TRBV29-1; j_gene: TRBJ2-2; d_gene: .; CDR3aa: CSVPRGQANTGELFF; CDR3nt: TGCAGCGTCCCCCGGGGCCAAGCGAACACCGGGGAGCTGTTTTTT